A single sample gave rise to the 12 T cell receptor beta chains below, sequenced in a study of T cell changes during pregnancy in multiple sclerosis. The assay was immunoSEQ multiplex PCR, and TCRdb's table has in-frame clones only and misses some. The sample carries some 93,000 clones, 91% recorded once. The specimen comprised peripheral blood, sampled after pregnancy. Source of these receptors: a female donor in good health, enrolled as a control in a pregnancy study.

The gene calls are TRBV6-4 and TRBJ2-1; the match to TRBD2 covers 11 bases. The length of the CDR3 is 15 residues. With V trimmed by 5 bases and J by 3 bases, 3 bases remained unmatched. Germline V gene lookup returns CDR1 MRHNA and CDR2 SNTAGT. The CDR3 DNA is TGTGCCAGCAGTTCACTAGCGGGGGACTACAATGAGCAGTTCTTC. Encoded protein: CASSSLAGDYNEQFF.

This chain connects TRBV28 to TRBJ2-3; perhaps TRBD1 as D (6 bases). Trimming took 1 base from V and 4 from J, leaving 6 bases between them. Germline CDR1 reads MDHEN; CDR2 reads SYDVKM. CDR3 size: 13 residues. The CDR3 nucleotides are TGTGCCAGCAGTTTATCAGGGGCAGATACGCAGTATTTT. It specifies CASSLSGADTQYF.

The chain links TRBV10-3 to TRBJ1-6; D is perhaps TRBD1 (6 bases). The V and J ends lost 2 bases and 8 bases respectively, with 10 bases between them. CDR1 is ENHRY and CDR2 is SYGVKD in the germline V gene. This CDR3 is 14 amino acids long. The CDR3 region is CAISEEGGYSPLHF. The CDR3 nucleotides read TGTGCCATCAGTGAGGAGGGGGGGTATTCACCCCTCCACTTT.

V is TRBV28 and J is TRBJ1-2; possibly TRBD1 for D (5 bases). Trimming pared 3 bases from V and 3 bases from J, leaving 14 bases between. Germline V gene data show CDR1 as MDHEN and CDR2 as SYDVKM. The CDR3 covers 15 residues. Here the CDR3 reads CASSLQGWPYYGYTF. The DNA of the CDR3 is TGTGCCAGCAGTTTGCAGGGTTGGCCTTACTATGGCTACACCTTC.

CDR3 in DNA: TGTGCCAGCAGTCAAAAAGCGGGGAGACCCTACGAGCAGTACTTC. This encodes CASSQKAGRPYEQYF. The chain joins TRBV27 to TRBJ2-7; 7 bases line up with TRBD2. Looked up from germline, CDR1 is MNHEY and CDR2 is SMNVEV (reference sequence). This CDR3 spans 15 amino acids. With 5 bases clipped from V and 2 bases from J, the junction kept 9 bases outside the gene matches.

The CDR3 region is CASSRDREQAKGYTF. Here the CDR3 DNA reads TGTGCCAGCTCCCGGGACAGGGAACAAGCTAAGGGCTACACCTTC. V is TRBV18 and J is TRBJ1-2; 9 nucleotides align to TRBD1. The V segment lost 6 bases and the J segment 8 bases; nucleotides outside the gene matches: 13. The CDR3 consists of 15 residues. Germline lookup yields CDR1 KGHSH and CDR2 LQKENI.

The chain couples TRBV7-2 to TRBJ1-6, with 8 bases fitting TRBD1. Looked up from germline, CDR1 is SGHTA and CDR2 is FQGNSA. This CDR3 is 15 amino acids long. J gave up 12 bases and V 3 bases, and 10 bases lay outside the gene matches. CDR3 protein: CASSFGGQVFLPLHF. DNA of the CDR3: TGTGCCAGCAGCTTTGGGGGACAGGTATTTTTACCCCTCCACTTT.

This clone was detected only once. CDR3 loop: CASSGVGLGSGANVLTF. CDR3 nucleotides: TGCGCCAGCAGTGGAGTGGGCCTGGGTTCTGGGGCCAACGTCCTGACTTTC. The J gene is TRBJ2-6, the V gene TRBV10-2; D not resolved. This CDR3 contains 17 residues. Germline V gene sequence: CDR1 WSHSY, CDR2 SAAADI. Trimming stripped 4 bases from V and 1 base from J, with 14 bases between.

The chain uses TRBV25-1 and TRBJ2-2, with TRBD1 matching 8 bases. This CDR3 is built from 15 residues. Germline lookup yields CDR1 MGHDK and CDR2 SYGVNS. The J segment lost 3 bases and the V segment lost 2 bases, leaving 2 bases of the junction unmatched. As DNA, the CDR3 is TGTGCCAGCAGTGAAGTACAGGGGGACACCGGGGAGCTGTTTTTT. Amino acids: CASSEVQGDTGELFF.

The CDR3 bases are TGTGCCAGCAGCTTAGGGCGGGGGGGAAGCTCTGGGGCCAACGTCCTGACTTTC. This encodes CASSLGRGGSSGANVLTF. This chain connects TRBV7-2 to TRBJ2-6, with TRBD2 matching 9 bases. The V gene end was trimmed by 1 base and the J gene end by 0 bases; junction bases not matched to a gene: 4. The CDR3 is 18 residues long. Germline CDR1 and CDR2: SGHTA and FQGNSA.

DNA of the CDR3: TGCGCCAGCAGCCAAGCCCAGGTCCTCATGAACACTGAAGCTTTCTTT. Residues: CASSQAQVLMNTEAFF. The chain recombines TRBV4-1 with TRBJ1-1; D remains ambiguous. V lost 1 base, J lost 0 bases, and 12 bases lay in between. The CDR3 runs to 16 residues. Per the germline V gene, CDR1 is MGHRA and CDR2 is YSYEKL.

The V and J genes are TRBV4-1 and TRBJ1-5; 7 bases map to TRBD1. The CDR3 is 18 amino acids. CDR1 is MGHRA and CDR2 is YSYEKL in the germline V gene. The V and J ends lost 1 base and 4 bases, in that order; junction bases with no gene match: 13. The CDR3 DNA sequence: TGCGCCAGCAGCCAAGGGGCAGGGGGTGGGGGGTATAATCAGCCCCAGCATTTT. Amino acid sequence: CASSQGAGGGGYNQPQHF.